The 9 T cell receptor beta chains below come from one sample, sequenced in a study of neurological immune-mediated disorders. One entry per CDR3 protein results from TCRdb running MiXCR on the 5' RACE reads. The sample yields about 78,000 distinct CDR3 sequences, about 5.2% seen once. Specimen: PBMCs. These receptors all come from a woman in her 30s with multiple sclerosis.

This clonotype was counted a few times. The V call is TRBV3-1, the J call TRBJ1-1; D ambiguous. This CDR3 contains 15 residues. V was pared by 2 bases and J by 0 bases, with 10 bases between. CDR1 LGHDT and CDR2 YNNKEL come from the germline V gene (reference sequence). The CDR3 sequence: CASSQQWGLNTEAFF. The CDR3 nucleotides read TGTGCCAGCAGCCAACAGTGGGGTTTGAACACTGAAGCTTTCTTT.

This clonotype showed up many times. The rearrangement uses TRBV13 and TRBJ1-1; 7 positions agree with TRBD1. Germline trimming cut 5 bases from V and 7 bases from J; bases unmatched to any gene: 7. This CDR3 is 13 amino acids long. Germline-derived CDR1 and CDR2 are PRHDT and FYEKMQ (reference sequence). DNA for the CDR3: TGTGCCAGCAGCCCTAGGGACAGTTTTGAAGCTTTCTTT. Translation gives CASSPRDSFEAFF.

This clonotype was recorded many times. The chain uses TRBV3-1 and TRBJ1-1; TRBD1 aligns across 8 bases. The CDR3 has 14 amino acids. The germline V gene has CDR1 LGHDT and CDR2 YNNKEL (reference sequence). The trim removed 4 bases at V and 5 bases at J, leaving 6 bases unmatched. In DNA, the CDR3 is TGTGCCAGCAGCCCCGACAGGGGATTGACTGAAGCTTTCTTT. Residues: CASSPDRGLTEAFF.

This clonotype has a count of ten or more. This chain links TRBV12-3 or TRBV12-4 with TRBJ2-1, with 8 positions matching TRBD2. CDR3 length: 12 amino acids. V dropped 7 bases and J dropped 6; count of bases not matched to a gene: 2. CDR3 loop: CASTREGNEQFF. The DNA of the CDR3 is TGTGCCAGCACCCGGGAGGGCAATGAGCAGTTCTTC.

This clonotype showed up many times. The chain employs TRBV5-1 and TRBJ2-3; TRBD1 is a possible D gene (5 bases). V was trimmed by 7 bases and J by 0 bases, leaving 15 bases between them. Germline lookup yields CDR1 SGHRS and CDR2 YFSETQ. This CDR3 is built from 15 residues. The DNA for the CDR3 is TGCGCCAGCTACCCAACGGCAGGGAGCACAGATACGCAGTATTTT. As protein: CASYPTAGSTDTQYF. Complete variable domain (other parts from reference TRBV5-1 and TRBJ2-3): KAGVTQTPRYLIKTRGQQVTLSCSPISGHRSVSWYQQTPGQGLQFLFEYFSETQRNKGNFPGRFSGRQFSNSRSEMNVSTLELGDSALYLCASYPTAGSTDTQYFGPGTRLTVL.

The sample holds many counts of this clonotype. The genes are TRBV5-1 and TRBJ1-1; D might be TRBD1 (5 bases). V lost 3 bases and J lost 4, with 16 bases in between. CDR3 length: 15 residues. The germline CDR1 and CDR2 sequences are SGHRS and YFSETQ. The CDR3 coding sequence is TGCGCCAGCAGCTCCGACTCAGGGACGGGCACTGAAGCTTTCTTT. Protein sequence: CASSSDSGTGTEAFF. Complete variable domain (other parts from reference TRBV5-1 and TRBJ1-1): KAGVTQTPRYLIKTRGQQVTLSCSPISGHRSVSWYQQTPGQGLQFLFEYFSETQRNKGNFPGRFSGRQFSNSRSEMNVSTLELGDSALYLCASSSDSGTGTEAFFGQGTRLTVV.

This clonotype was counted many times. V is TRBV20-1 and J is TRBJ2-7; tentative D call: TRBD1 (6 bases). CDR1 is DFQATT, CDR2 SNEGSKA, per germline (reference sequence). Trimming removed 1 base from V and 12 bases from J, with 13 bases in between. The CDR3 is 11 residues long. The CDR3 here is CSARATGNPYF. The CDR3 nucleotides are TGCAGTGCTAGAGCTACAGGGAATCCGTACTTC.

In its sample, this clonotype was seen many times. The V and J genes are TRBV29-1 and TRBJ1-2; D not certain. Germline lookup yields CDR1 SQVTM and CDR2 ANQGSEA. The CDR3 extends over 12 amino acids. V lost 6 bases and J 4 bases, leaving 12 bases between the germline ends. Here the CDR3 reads CSVTDGIYGYTF. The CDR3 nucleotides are TGCAGCGTAACAGACGGGATCTATGGCTACACCTTC.

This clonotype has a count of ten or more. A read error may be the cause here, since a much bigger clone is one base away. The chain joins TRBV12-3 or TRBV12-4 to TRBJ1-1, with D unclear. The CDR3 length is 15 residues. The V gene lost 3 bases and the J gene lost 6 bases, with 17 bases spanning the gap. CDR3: CASSLDLIRIPEAFF. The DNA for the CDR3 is TGTGCCAGCAGTTTGGACCTAATCCGGATCCCTGAAGCTTTCTTT.